These 2 T cell receptor beta chains originate from one sample sequenced in a study of cytomegalovirus exposure and HLA in healthy donors. The PCR employed 60 Vbeta primers together with 13 Jbeta primers. Assay used: immunoSEQ multiplex PCR; TCRdb lists only in-frame clones, some missing. The table shows 150,000 to 200,000 clones, with more than 80% occurring only once. Source material: PBMCs. The receptor set was obtained from a male donor in good health and CMV-seronegative.

The chain links TRBV29-1 to TRBJ1-2, with D possibly matching TRBD1 (6 bases). Germline V CDR1 and CDR2: SQVTM, ANQGSEA. V was cut by 3 bases and J by 5 bases, with 25 bases left in between. There are 17 residues in the CDR3. The CDR3 DNA follows: TGCAGCGTTGATGGGGGGGGCTCCCTGACTGGGGGGTATGGCTACACCTTC. Protein sequence: CSVDGGGSLTGGYGYTF.

The rearrangement uses TRBV4-3 and TRBJ1-1; D gene unclear. Trimming stripped 3 bases from V and 4 bases from J, with 9 bases between. Germline values: CDR1 LGHNA, CDR2 YSLEER. CDR3 length: 13 residues. This CDR3 reads CASSHTTSTEAFF. The CDR3 DNA sequence: TGCGCCAGCAGCCATACCACGAGCACTGAAGCTTTCTTT.